The sequence of this TCR beta chain was determined in a study of response to subunit inactivated influenza vaccine. Each CDR3 protein gets one entry after TCRdb re-called the RT-PCR reads with MiXCR. The table lists around 760,000 distinct CDR3 sequences, about 15% of them singletons. The CDR3 consists of 13 residues. The germline V gene encodes CDR1 LGHNT and CDR2 FRNRAP. With 3 bases removed from V and 4 bases from J, the gap between germline ends came to 9 bases. This clonotype was sampled from a man aged 50 to 59 who received an inactivated influenza vaccine. Here the sequenced sample was PBMCs from blood, taken approximately 15 days before vaccination. The chain has TRBV12-5 and TRBJ1-2, with D perhaps TRBD1 (6 bases). CDR3 region: CASGLQGVYGYTF. DNA of the CDR3: TGTGCTAGTGGTTTACAGGGAGTCTATGGCTACACCTTC. Looking up the rest from reference TRBV12-5 and TRBJ1-2 gives the full variable domain: DARVTQTPRHKVTEMGQEVTMRCQPILGHNTVFWYRQTMMQGLELLAYFRNRAPLDDSGMPKDRFSAEMPDATLATLKIQPSEPRDSAVYFCASGLQGVYGYTFGSGTRLTVV.